This T cell receptor beta chain was obtained from a study of OX40 agonist ivuxolimab in advanced cancers. Background for the entire study: Ivuxolimab, which targeted the costimulatory receptor OX40 (CD134), was an agonistic, fully human IgG2 monoclonal antibody. Intravenous ivuxolimab was administered to patients every 2 weeks at six dose levels: 0.01, 0.1, 0.3, 1.5, 3 and 10 mg/kg. Among the approximately 54 dose-escalation patients, 19 had hepatocellular carcinoma, roughly 15 melanoma, 9 renal cell carcinoma and 9 head and neck cancer. In the dose-escalation cohort, around four fifths of patients were male, and the mean age was roughly 60 years with a range of roughly 23 to 79. Prior anti-PD-1, anti-PD-L1 or anti-CTLA-4 therapy was permitted, and checkpoint inhibitors had been received by about 44% of dose-escalation patients. Partial responses occurred in three dose-escalation patients, of whom one had hepatocellular carcinoma and two had cutaneous melanoma. Peripheral TCRbeta sequencing aimed to test whether ivuxolimab altered TCR sequence diversity and caused clonal T-cell expansion. The paper reports the monotherapy dose-escalation portion (N of about 56 patients) of the phase I ivuxolimab trial. Findings and caveats that apply to the study as a whole: The antigen specificity of the clonally expanded peripheral T cells was not determined. In the 0.1-3.0 mg/kg groups, partial responders were among the patients with the lowest normalized peripheral clonal expansion, particularly in CD8+ T cells. At doses of 0.1 to 3.0 mg/kg, clonal expansion of both CD4+ and CD8+ T cells in blood was seen between baseline and week 6. Low levels of normalized T-cell clonal expansion were also seen in some patients who did not respond. On average, CD8+ T cells showed more expanded clones than CD4+ T cells after ivuxolimab.

Genomic DNA was isolated from the sorted cells so that the TCRbeta CDR3 region could be sequenced. The immunoSEQ Assay was used for sequencing of TCRbeta CDR3 regions. Here the immuneACCESS table is served through TCRdb, limited to in-frame sequences with V and J called. Missing clones are a known gap in these copies; in checked studies unresolved V genes cover under half, and the rest lacks a known reason. The sample table contains tens of thousands of clones; only one count was recorded for approximately 84% of them. The leading ten clones occupy 4.6% of the sample. For this clone: Its antigen remains undetermined. No quality values exist for individual bases; no much larger clone is one base distant.

The trial excluded patients who had a history of autoimmune disease or who were on systemic immunosuppression. Peripheral blood for TCR sequencing was collected from all dose cohorts at baseline, on cycle 4 day 1, and on cycle 7 day 1. The samples were taken from a phase I, first-in-human, multicenter, open-label dose-escalation trial of ivuxolimab. The trial enrolled adults with locally advanced or metastatic head and neck squamous cell, hepatocellular, melanoma or renal cell carcinoma. CD4+ and CD8+ T cells were sorted separately from peripheral blood before TCR sequencing. Taken from the germline V gene (reference sequence), the CDR1 and CDR2 loops are SSHAT and FNYEAQ. CDR3 length: 13 amino acids, cysteine to phenylalanine. CDR3 DNA is the only sequence kept; it has 39 bases, read in frame from the first base. At the junction V is shortened by 1 base and J by 0 bases, with 3 bases in between.

The rearrangement combines TRBV7-7 with TRBJ1-1, with no confident D gene call. The clonotype comes from an adult with an advanced solid tumor such as melanoma, head and neck, liver or kidney cancer. The material sequenced was CD4+ or CD8+ T cells sorted from blood, taken in a trial of the OX40 agonist ivuxolimab. The CDR3 loop reads CASSLDLNTEAFF. The nucleotide sequence reads TGTGCCAGCAGCTTAGATCTGAACACTGAAGCTTTCTTT.